This T cell receptor (beta chain) was retrieved from a study of cytomegalovirus exposure and HLA in healthy donors. Looking at the study overall: The 130 or so validation repertoires and the roughly 680 first-cohort repertoires shared a platform, a later analysis reported. General study points: It was confirmed in vitro that three of the CMV-associated chains were specific for CMV antigens.

The CDR3 totals 13 residues. Germline CDR1 SNHLY, CDR2 FYNNEI. The V gene end was trimmed by 4 bases and the J gene end by 2 bases; junction bases not matched to a gene: 0. The donors were members of the validation cohort, which comprised roughly 120 subjects and was separate from the first cohort of 600 to 800 subjects. Sequencing used immunoSEQ multiplex PCR; TCRdb keeps in-frame clones, though not all of them. The repertoire has under 85,000 clones, roughly 95% of them found once; the top ten carry approximately 3.3%. Worth noting for this clone: Its antigen is as yet unknown.

The clonotype originates from a woman younger than 30 in good health and CMV-seropositive. The gene calls are TRBV2 and TRBJ2-5; 8 nucleotides line up with TRBD1. Sequencing input: PBMCs. The CDR3 DNA follows: TGTGCCAGCAGTGGGGACAGGCAAGAGACCCAGTACTTC. Its protein is CASSGDRQETQYF.